The clone carrying this T cell receptor beta chain has more than one count but fewer than ten. Its target is not known. These data are taken from a study of identical twins. The ends were cut back, 6 bases at V and 0 bases at J, with 3 bases in the middle. Germline CDR1 reads SGHRS; CDR2 reads YFSETQ. This CDR3 is built from 11 residues. TCRdb re-called the 5' RACE reads through MiXCR, storing one row per CDR3 protein. Here the sample spans 1.5 million to 2 million distinct CDR3 sequences, under 35% being singletons. Study-wide points: Without tracking the same donors, conclusions rested on cross-sectional statistical analysis. The presence of invariant MAIT and iNKT cells could partly confound analyses of zero-insertion sequences. Twins' excess sharing was less marked for out-of-frame beta sequences.

The chain joins TRBV5-1 to TRBJ1-1; unclear D gene. The sequenced sample consisted of cord blood. The TCR sequence derives from a newborn girl in good health. For the CDR3, the DNA is TGCGCCAGCAAGCTGAACACTGAAGCTTTCTTT. This encodes CASKLNTEAFF. Filled out from reference TRBV5-1 and TRBJ1-1, the complete variable domain reads KAGVTQTPRYLIKTRGQQVTLSCSPISGHRSVSWYQQTPGQGLQFLFEYFSETQRNKGNFPGRFSGRQFSNSRSEMNVSTLELGDSALYLCASKLNTEAFFGQGTRLTVV.